The T cell receptor (beta chain) described here comes from a study of T cell responses to AZD1222 COVID-19 vaccine. Notes on the study in general: Compared with day 0, the breadth and depth of the Spike-specific TCR repertoire rose significantly after two doses of AZD1222. Seropositive at baseline were only a handful of AZD1222 recipients.

Comment on this clone: Antigen: not known.

The CDR3 sequence is 14 residues long. Trimming pared 0 bases from V and 8 bases from J, leaving 12 bases between. Per the germline V gene, CDR1 is SGHKS and CDR2 is YYEKEE (reference sequence). Sequencing used immunoSEQ multiplex PCR; TCRdb keeps in-frame clones, though not all of them. The sample consists of some 140,000 clones, about 91% of them appearing once. Here the sequenced sample was peripheral blood, taken 28 days after the second AZD1222 dose. The chain employs TRBV5-5 and TRBJ1-3; D is perhaps TRBD1 (6 bases). The source of this sequence is an adult who received the AZD1222 COVID-19 vaccine. CDR3 protein: CASSLGGGAYTIYF. Written as DNA, the CDR3 is TGTGCCAGCAGCTTGGGAGGGGGAGCCTACACCATATATTTT.